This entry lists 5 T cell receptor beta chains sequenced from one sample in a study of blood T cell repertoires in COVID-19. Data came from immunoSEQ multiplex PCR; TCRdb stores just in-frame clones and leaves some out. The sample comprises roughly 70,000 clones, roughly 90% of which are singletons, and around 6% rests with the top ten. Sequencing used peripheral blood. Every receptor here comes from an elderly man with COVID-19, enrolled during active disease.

The CDR3 loop is CAITPSGGTYNEQFF. CDR3 sequence (DNA): TGTGCCATCACTCCTAGCGGGGGGACCTACAATGAGCAGTTCTTC. The gene calls are TRBV10-3 and TRBJ2-1; TRBD2 aligns across 11 bases. The CDR3 is made up of 15 amino acids. V shed 7 bases, J shed 2 bases, and the junction held 4 bases outside the gene matches. Germline loops: CDR1 ENHRY, CDR2 SYGVKD.

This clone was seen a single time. This CDR3 reads CASREGGAIPSYGYTF. CDR3 coding DNA: TGTGCCAGCAGGGAAGGGGGGGCGATTCCCTCCTATGGCTACACCTTC. The J gene is TRBJ1-2, the V gene TRBV9, with a weak D call TRBD1 (6 bases). Germline-derived CDR1 and CDR2 are SGDLS and YYNGEE. The CDR3 is 16 residues long. Trimming left V 5 bases short and J 4 bases short, with 21 bases between.

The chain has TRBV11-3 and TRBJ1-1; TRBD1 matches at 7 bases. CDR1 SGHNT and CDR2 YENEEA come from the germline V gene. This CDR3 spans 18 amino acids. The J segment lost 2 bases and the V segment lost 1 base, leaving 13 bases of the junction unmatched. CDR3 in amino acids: CASSLGGSGTAKNTEAFF. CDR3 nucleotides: TGTGCCAGCAGCTTAGGGGGGTCTGGGACAGCAAAAAACACTGAAGCTTTCTTT.

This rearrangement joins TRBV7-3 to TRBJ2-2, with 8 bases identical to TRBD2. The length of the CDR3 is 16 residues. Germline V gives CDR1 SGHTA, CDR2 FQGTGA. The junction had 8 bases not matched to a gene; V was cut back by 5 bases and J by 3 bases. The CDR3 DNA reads TGTGCCAGCAGCCCCCGGGAGGGGGAGGACACCGGGGAGCTGTTTTTT. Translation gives CASSPREGEDTGELFF.

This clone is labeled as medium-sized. The CDR3 is CASSLFPGLTGNTIYF. The CDR3 DNA sequence: TGTGCCAGCAGTTTATTTCCAGGGCTGACTGGAAACACCATATATTTT. The chain combines TRBV28 with TRBJ1-3; a possible D gene is TRBD1 (5 bases). This CDR3 region has 16 residues. Germline V gene sequence: CDR1 MDHEN, CDR2 SYDVKM. The V and J ends lost 1 base and 2 bases respectively, with 12 bases between them.